This T cell receptor beta chain was observed in a study of blood T cell repertoires in COVID-19. As for the study in general: T cells, B-cell-depleted T cells, or PBMCs provided the cDNA or gDNA that served as material.

Authors' methods: Amplification from reference gene primers served as the basis for estimated nucleated cell counts. Generated by immunoSEQ multiplex PCR, the TCRdb table keeps only in-frame clones and is missing some. Clone size and the V and J calls come from that table; the DNA yielded D and trimming. Of roughly 170,000 clones listed, 70% to 85% were seen once; the top ten hold about 7%. The CDR3 covers 15 residues. J was trimmed by 8 bases and V by 2 bases; bases with no gene match: 7. Germline assignment: CDR1 SGHDT and CDR2 YYEEEE. This clonotype was sampled from a human donor in a cohort sampled during active COVID-19. The V and J genes are TRBV5-6 and TRBJ1-6; 7 positions agree with TRBD1. Sequencing used peripheral blood. CDR3: CASSFGWDSDSPLHF. In DNA, the CDR3 is TGTGCCAGCAGCTTTGGATGGGACAGCGATTCACCCCTCCACTTT.